There are a few counts of the clone carrying this T cell receptor beta chain. These data belong to a study of T cells after yellow fever vaccination. Study summary: Sorting of the EM, EMRA, CM and Tscm memory subsets was carried out using CD3, CD45RA, CCR7 and CD95. Study results and limitations: Abundant bulk-derived clonotypes could contaminate FACS-sorted repertoires.

5'RACE template switching generated TCR cDNA, adding a universal primer site and UMIs. TCRdb used MiXCR to reprocess the 5' RACE reads, holding one entry per CDR3 protein. Of approximately 26,000 distinct CDR3 sequences in the sample, 4% to 5.5% were seen once. Trimming took 1 base from V and 2 from J, leaving 9 bases between them. CDR3 length: 16 residues. CDR1 is LGHDT and CDR2 is YNNKEL in the germline V gene (reference sequence). This chain links TRBV3-1 with TRBJ2-6, with unresolved D. Material: PBMCs, either bulk or a sorted T-cell subset (CD4+, CD8+, memory, or dextramer-sorted; not recorded which), obtained on the day of the yellow fever booster vaccination. The TCR sequence derives from a man younger than 35 who received the YFV17D yellow fever vaccine. The CDR3 reads CASSQGGRAGANVLTF. CDR3 nucleotides: TGTGCCAGCAGCCAAGGAGGAAGAGCTGGGGCCAACGTCCTGACTTTC.